This is a list of T cell receptor beta chains from one sample in a study of blood T cell repertoires in COVID-19. This table comes from immunoSEQ multiplex PCR, and its TCRdb copy is limited to in-frame clones, with some not included. In the table there are about 370,000 clones, around 92% of which are singletons. The sequenced material came from peripheral blood. All receptors derive from a woman aged 25-40 years with COVID-19, enrolled during active disease. Each CDR3 is given with its conserved first and last residue. Each record gives: clone size, J gene, V gene, D gene, CDR3 protein, CDR3 DNA. The D gene is left open where the match is weak. Expanded clones are given a class, and other clones once, few, many or no size at all.

NA | TRBJ2-4 | TRBV21-1 | NA | CASSKAQGGIAKNIQYF | TGTGCCAGCAGCAAAGCGCAAGGGGGCATAGCCAAAAACATTCAGTACTTC
NA | TRBJ2-7 | TRBV2 | NA | CASSGPLGGTDYEQYF | TGTGCCAGCAGTGGCCCACTGGGGGGAACCGACTACGAGCAGTACTTC
once | TRBJ2-1 | TRBV4-1 | NA | CASSQDRSSYNEQFF | TGCGCCAGCAGCCAAGATAGAAGCTCCTACAATGAGCAGTTCTTC
NA | TRBJ1-2 | TRBV29-1 | NA | CSVDGAGEIFLNYGYTF | TGCAGCGTTGATGGCGCAGGGGAGATTTTTTTGAACTATGGCTACACCTTC
NA | TRBJ1-1 | TRBV4-3 | NA | CASSPEPAQAGTEAFF | TGCGCCAGCAGCCCTGAGCCTGCCCAAGCGGGAACTGAAGCTTTCTTT
NA | TRBJ2-3 | TRBV30 | NA | CAWKAPTDTQYF | TGTGCCTGGAAAGCTCCGACAGATACGCAGTATTTT
NA | TRBJ1-2 | TRBV28 | NA | CASSLIGEVYGYTF | TGTGCCAGCAGCCTGATTGGGGAGGTCTATGGCTACACCTTC
NA | TRBJ2-1 | TRBV12-5 | TRBD2 | CASGPSGTSLVEQFF | TGTGCTAGTGGACCTTCGGGGACTAGCTTGGTTGAGCAGTTCTTC
once | TRBJ1-5 | TRBV6-5 | NA | CASSYFYSNQPQHF | TGTGCCAGCAGTTACTTTTATAGCAATCAGCCCCAGCATTTT
NA | TRBJ1-1 | TRBV4-1 | NA | CASSPRTVLSMNTEAFF | TGCGCCAGCAGCCCAAGAACGGTTTTATCCATGAACACTGAAGCTTTCTTT
NA | TRBJ1-2 | TRBV19 | TRBD1 | CASSEHRGLNYGYTF | TGTGCCAGTAGTGAACACAGGGGGCTGAACTATGGCTACACCTTC
NA | TRBJ1-2 | TRBV18 | NA | CASSPSGAAINYGYTF | TGTGCCAGCTCACCGTCAGGGGCGGCTATTAACTATGGCTACACCTTC
NA | TRBJ2-1 | TRBV9 | TRBD2 | CASSVGSLAGVNEQFF | TGTGCCAGCAGCGTAGGGTCACTAGCGGGAGTCAATGAGCAGTTCTTC
NA | TRBJ1-1 | TRBV29-1 | NA | CSVGGRQANTEAFF | TGCAGCGTTGGGGGCCGACAAGCGAACACTGAAGCTTTCTTT
NA | TRBJ2-6 | TRBV5-1 | NA | CASSLPSGANVLTF | TGCGCCAGCAGCCTACCCTCTGGGGCCAACGTCCTGACTTTC
NA | TRBJ2-2 | TRBV9 | TRBD2 | CASSVASGRFAGELFF | TGTGCCAGCAGCGTAGCTAGCGGGAGATTCGCCGGGGAGCTGTTTTTT
few | TRBJ2-6 | TRBV7-2 | NA | CASSPNALSGANVLTF | TGTGCCAGCAGCCCCAACGCGCTCTCTGGGGCCAACGTCCTGACTTTC
NA | TRBJ1-2 | TRBV27 | TRBD1 | CASSLGPTGTGGIGYGYTF | TGTGCCAGCAGTTTGGGCCCCACCGGGACAGGGGGAATTGGCTATGGCTACACCTTC
NA | TRBJ2-5 | TRBV5-1 | TRBD1 | CASSRQGQKETQYF | TGCGCCAGCAGCCGACAGGGGCAGAAAGAGACCCAGTACTTC
NA | TRBJ2-5 | TRBV5-1 | TRBD1 | CASSLGFRGRLETQYF | TGCGCCAGCAGCTTGGGCTTCAGGGGGCGCCTGGAGACCCAGTACTTC
once | TRBJ2-3 | TRBV11-3 | TRBD1 | CASSWTGAADTQYF | TGTGCCAGCAGCTGGACAGGGGCCGCAGATACGCAGTATTTT
NA | TRBJ2-7 | TRBV6-2/TRBV6-3 | TRBD1 | CASSYSQGDDYEQYF | TGTGCCAGCAGTTACTCTCAGGGGGACGACTACGAGCAGTACTTC
NA | TRBJ2-5 | TRBV27 | TRBD1 | CARIDRGLRETQYF | TGTGCCAGAATAGACAGGGGGCTGCGAGAGACCCAGTACTTC
once | TRBJ1-1 | TRBV10-2 | NA | CASLPTANTEAFF | TGCGCCAGCCTTCCGACAGCGAACACTGAAGCTTTCTTT
NA | TRBJ2-2 | TRBV7-2 | TRBD1 | CASSLGRPGQGAIGELFF | TGTGCCAGCAGCTTAGGCCGTCCGGGACAGGGGGCGATCGGGGAGCTGTTTTTT
NA | TRBJ1-1 | TRBV14 | NA | CASSPSPPGQGGDTEAFF | TGTGCCAGCAGCCCCTCTCCCCCAGGGCAGGGTGGGGACACTGAAGCTTTCTTT
once | TRBJ1-3 | TRBV23-1 | NA | CASSQSGDTICSGNTIYF | TGCGCCAGCAGTCAGTCCGGGGACACAATTTGTTCTGGAAACACCATATATTTT
NA | TRBJ1-6 | TRBV3-1/TRBV3-2 | NA | CASSGTLSGSPLHF | TGTGCCAGCAGCGGGACTTTATCGGGTTCACCCCTCCACTTT
NA | TRBJ2-1 | TRBV7-6 | NA | CASSLGGGRGNLREQFF | TGTGCCAGCAGCTTAGGTGGGGGCAGGGGTAATCTTCGCGAGCAGTTCTTC
NA | TRBJ1-1 | TRBV7-8 | NA | CASSLDVGGSKNTEAFF | TGTGCCAGCAGCTTAGACGTCGGAGGCAGTAAGAACACTGAAGCTTTCTTT
NA | TRBJ1-2 | TRBV7-9 | NA | CASSLVSGGVTYGYTF | TGTGCCAGCAGCTTAGTCAGTGGAGGGGTGACCTATGGCTACACCTTC
NA | TRBJ1-2 | TRBV7-9 | NA | CASSAFDRHPMLSF | TGTGCCAGCAGCGCCTTTGACAGGCACCCTATGCTCTCCTTC
NA | TRBJ2-7 | TRBV7-2 | TRBD1 | CASSGQGVYDGQYF | TGTGCCAGCAGCGGCCAGGGGGTTTACGATGGGCAGTACTTC
NA | TRBJ2-1 | TRBV3-1/TRBV3-2 | TRBD2 | CASRQASGRGEQFF | TGTGCCAGCCGTCAGGCTAGCGGGAGAGGTGAGCAGTTCTTC
once | TRBJ1-5 | TRBV6-5 | NA | CASSTETAHYQPQHF | TGTGCCAGCAGTACTGAGACAGCACATTATCAGCCCCAGCATTTT
few | TRBJ2-7 | TRBV28 | NA | CASSPETELYEQYF | TGTGCCAGCAGCCCAGAGACAGAACTTTACGAGCAGTACTTC
NA | TRBJ1-2 | TRBV19 | NA | CASSMDRQAKGYTF | TGTGCCAGTAGTATGGATCGACAGGCCAAAGGCTACACCTTC
NA | TRBJ2-2 | TRBV30 | NA | CAWSTVRGLVGELFF | TGTGCCTGGAGTACAGTGCGGGGGCTTGTCGGGGAGCTGTTTTTT
NA | TRBJ2-5 | TRBV4-3 | TRBD2 | CASSPGGWGETQYF | TGCGCCAGCAGCCCGGGGGGATGGGGAGAGACCCAGTACTTC
NA | TRBJ1-3 | TRBV10-2 | NA | CASSEPGAGNTIYF | TGCGCCAGCAGTGAGCCAGGCGCGGGAAACACCATATATTTT